Each of the 14 T cell receptor beta chains below was sequenced from the same sample in a study of cytomegalovirus exposure and HLA in healthy donors. Amplification used 60 Vbeta primers and 13 Jbeta primers. TCRdb keeps only in-frame clones here, not all; method: immunoSEQ multiplex PCR. The sample shows some 180,000 clones, around 73% of them seen only once. Sequenced material: PBMCs. These receptors were taken from a woman in her 30s in good health and CMV-seronegative.

The chain carries TRBV6-5 and TRBJ1-1; TRBD1 might be the D (5 bases). The germline CDR1 and CDR2 sequences are MNHEY and SVGAGI. V was shortened by 5 bases and J by 5 bases, with 15 bases between the two germline ends. This CDR3 region has 14 residues. Written as DNA, the CDR3 is TGTGCCAGCAGTGTGCCTCAGGGATATACTGAAGCTTTCTTT. Protein product: CASSVPQGYTEAFF.

DNA for the CDR3: TGTGCCAGCAGCTTGGGAAGGGACTTACAAGAGACCCAGTACTTC. It encodes CASSLGRDLQETQYF. The V call is TRBV5-8, the J call TRBJ2-5; perhaps TRBD2 as D (6 bases). CDR3 length equals 15 residues. Germline CDR1 reads SGHTS; CDR2 reads YDEGEE. V lost 0 bases to trimming and J lost 2 bases, with 11 bases between them.

This chain joins TRBV30 and TRBJ1-5, with D perhaps TRBD1 (6 bases). V lost 6 bases and J lost 1, with 13 bases in between. The CDR3 consists of 14 residues. Germline-derived CDR1 and CDR2 are GTSNPN and SVGIG (reference sequence). The CDR3, as DNA: TGTGCCTGCCGGGGGGCAGGGAGCAATCAGCCCCAGCATTTT. This codes for CACRGAGSNQPQHF.

The chain carries TRBV5-1 and TRBJ2-7; 10 bases align to TRBD2. Germline-derived CDR1 and CDR2 are SGHRS and YFSETQ. CDR3 size: 15 residues. Trimming at V came to 1 base and at J to 2 bases, leaving 3 bases not matched to a gene. The CDR3 sequence is CASSLRLAGAYEQYF. The CDR3 coding sequence is TGCGCCAGCAGCTTGAGGCTAGCGGGAGCCTACGAGCAGTACTTC.

The V call is TRBV27, the J call TRBJ2-5, with 8 bases lining up with TRBD1. CDR3 size: 15 residues. Germline V lookup: CDR1 MNHEY, CDR2 SMNVEV (reference sequence). J lost 7 bases, V lost 2 bases, and 9 bases had no gene match. The CDR3 protein is CASSLAGQGIGTQYF. In DNA form, the CDR3 reads TGTGCCAGCAGTTTAGCCGGACAGGGCATAGGGACCCAGTACTTC.

The chain joins TRBV2 to TRBJ1-1; D remains ambiguous. The CDR3 length is 13 residues. The germline CDR1 and CDR2 sequences are SNHLY and FYNNEI. V was clipped by 6 bases and J by 4 bases, with 12 bases between them. The CDR3 DNA is TGTGCCAGCAGCGCGTTGATCGTCACTGAAGCTTTCTTT. Residues: CASSALIVTEAFF. The variable domain in full, completed from reference TRBV2 and TRBJ1-1, reads EPEVTQTPSHQVTQMGQEVILRCVPISNHLYFYWYRQILGQKVEFLVSFYNNEISEKSEIFDDQFSVERPDGSNFTLKIRSTKLEDSAMYFCASSALIVTEAFFGQGTRLTVV.

This sequence joins TRBV27 and TRBJ1-5, with D possibly TRBD1 on 6 matching bases. This CDR3 is built from 14 residues. Per germline, CDR1 MNHEY and CDR2 SMNVEV (reference sequence). V dropped 8 bases and J dropped 6 bases, with 17 bases sitting between them. CDR3 DNA sequence: TGTGCCAGCGCCACGCGGGGGGCACGTCAGCCCCAGCATTTT. Translating gives CASATRGARQPQHF.

DNA of the CDR3: TGTGCCAGCATATTACAGGGAGCGAACACCGGGGAGCTGTTTTTT. Its translation is CASILQGANTGELFF. J is TRBJ2-2 and V is TRBV2; TRBD1 might be the D (6 bases). V was clipped by 7 bases and J by 0 bases, with 12 bases between them. The germline V gene encodes CDR1 SNHLY and CDR2 FYNNEI. This CDR3 comprises 15 residues.

The gene calls are TRBV11-1 and TRBJ2-5, with D perhaps matching TRBD1 (6 bases). In germline, CDR1 is SGHAT, CDR2 FQDESV (reference sequence). Trimming cost V 4 bases and J 3 bases, with 9 bases left between them. The CDR3 length is 13 residues. The CDR3 region is CASSSHREETQYF. The CDR3 bases are TGTGCCAGCAGCTCACACAGGGAAGAGACCCAGTACTTC.

V and J are TRBV27 and TRBJ1-4, with D possibly TRBD1 on 5 matching bases. V gave up 7 bases and J gave up 7 bases, with 16 bases separating them. CDR3 length: 14 residues. Per the germline V gene, CDR1 is MNHEY and CDR2 is SMNVEV (reference sequence). The CDR3 sequence: CASTLQEGGEKLFF. The CDR3 DNA is TGTGCCAGCACACTACAGGAGGGAGGTGAAAAACTGTTTTTT.

V and J are TRBV27 and TRBJ1-1; perhaps TRBD1 as D (5 bases). Trimming cost V 1 base and J 5 bases, with 17 bases left between them. The germline gives CDR1 MNHEY, CDR2 SMNVEV (reference sequence). The CDR3 loop spans 16 amino acids. CDR3 region: CASSLWGPLGGTEAFF. The CDR3 coding sequence is TGTGCCAGCAGTTTATGGGGTCCGCTGGGGGGTACTGAAGCTTTCTTT.

V usage is TRBV9 and J usage is TRBJ2-7; D is ambiguous. V gave up 0 bases and J gave up 2 bases, with 3 bases separating them. The CDR3 totals 12 residues. Per germline, CDR1 SGDLS and CDR2 YYNGEE. CDR3 in DNA: TGTGCCAGCAGCGTAGATACCTACGAGCAGTACTTC. Translated, it gives CASSVDTYEQYF.

DNA of the CDR3: TGTGCCAGCAGTCTCGAAGGAGCGGTTTATGATACGCAGTATTTT. Translated: CASSLEGAVYDTQYF. The chain uses TRBV9 and TRBJ2-3, with a weak D call TRBD2 (5 bases). Per germline, CDR1 SGDLS and CDR2 YYNGEE. Between the trimmed V and J ends, which lost 5 bases and 6 bases, there was a span of 19 bases. The CDR3 is made up of 15 amino acids.

The rearrangement uses TRBV18 and TRBJ1-1; 7 bases match TRBD1. Trimming cost V 4 bases and J 5 bases; bases outside gene matches: 4. The CDR3 spans 13 residues. Per germline, CDR1 KGHSH and CDR2 LQKENI. Here the CDR3 DNA reads TGTGCCAGCTCACGACAGGGAACGACTGAAGCTTTCTTT. It encodes CASSRQGTTEAFF.